These T cell receptor beta chains were read from a single sample in a study of cytomegalovirus exposure and HLA in healthy donors. The method was immunoSEQ multiplex PCR; TCRdb's version includes in-frame clones alone and lacks a portion of them. The sample contains 150,000 to 190,000 clones, about three quarters of which appear only once. Specimen: PBMCs. The receptors here all came from a man younger than 30 in good health and CMV-seronegative. Each CDR3 is given with its conserved first and last residue. A D gene is named only where the DNA matches it firmly. Size is omitted from some rows. Given values are once, few, many or a class for expanded clones.

d_gene	abundance	v_gene	j_gene	CDR3aa	CDR3nt
TRBD1	.	TRBV6-5	TRBJ1-1	CASSYLETGDTEAFF	TGTGCCAGCAGTTACCTCGAGACAGGGGACACTGAAGCTTTCTTT
.	.	TRBV30	TRBJ2-4	CAWSRRTRGNIQYF	TGTGCCTGGAGTCGCCGGACCCGAGGGAACATTCAGTACTTC
.	once	TRBV5-4	TRBJ1-3	CASSLQGPSGNTIYF	TGTGCCAGCAGCTTACAGGGACCTTCCGGAAACACCATATATTTT
TRBD1	.	TRBV5-1	TRBJ2-5	CASSSGQGRTETQYF	TGCGCCAGCAGCTCCGGACAGGGGCGGACAGAGACCCAGTACTTC
TRBD2	once	TRBV7-2	TRBJ2-7	CASSLAPSGNYEQYF	TGTGCCAGCAGCTTAGCGCCTAGCGGGAATTACGAGCAGTACTTC
.	.	TRBV6-5	TRBJ2-5	CASSYGAGSQETQYF	TGTGCCAGCAGTTACGGGGCAGGTAGCCAAGAGACCCAGTACTTC
.	.	TRBV29-1	TRBJ1-4	CSTQGSGNEKLFF	TGCAGCACCCAGGGCAGTGGTAATGAAAAACTGTTTTTT
TRBD2	.	TRBV30	TRBJ2-7	CAWSVGREVYEQYF	TGTGCCTGGAGTGTAGGGCGGGAGGTCTACGAGCAGTACTTC
TRBD2	.	TRBV7-6	TRBJ2-1	CASSPTSGSYNEQFF	TGTGCCAGCAGCCCCACTAGCGGGTCCTACAATGAGCAGTTCTTC
.	.	TRBV6-5	TRBJ1-1	CASSLVPLAAEAFF	TGTGCCAGCAGCCTTGTCCCGCTGGCCGCTGAAGCTTTCTTT
TRBD1	few	TRBV2	TRBJ2-7	CASKDRRLYGYEQYF	TGTGCCAGCAAGGACAGGAGGCTTTATGGTTACGAGCAGTACTTC
TRBD2	.	TRBV28	TRBJ2-1	CASSLGLAGRNEQFF	TGTGCCAGCAGTTTAGGACTAGCGGGACGCAATGAGCAGTTCTTC
.	few	TRBV27	TRBJ2-7	CASSLSADSSYEQYF	TGTGCCAGCAGTTTATCGGCGGACAGCTCCTACGAGCAGTACTTC
TRBD1	.	TRBV6-5	TRBJ2-7	CASTRTGGHEQYF	TGTGCCAGCACCCGGACAGGGGGCCACGAGCAGTACTTC
TRBD2	.	TRBV4-3	TRBJ2-3	CASSQGGAGVPSTQYF	TGCGCCAGCAGTCAGGGAGGGGCGGGAGTTCCGAGTACGCAGTATTTT
TRBD1	.	TRBV4-1	TRBJ1-1	CASSLWRVGQGAGGAEAFF	TGCGCCAGCAGCCTCTGGCGCGTGGGACAGGGGGCAGGAGGGGCTGAAGCTTTCTTT
TRBD1	.	TRBV2	TRBJ2-6	CASMTVQGADGANVLTF	TGTGCCAGCATGACCGTCCAGGGGGCGGATGGGGCCAACGTCCTGACTTTC
TRBD1	once	TRBV7-2	TRBJ1-5	CASSSRQGSQPQHF	TGTGCCAGCAGCTCCAGACAGGGGAGTCAGCCCCAGCATTTT
.	.	TRBV27	TRBJ1-2	CASSLSGLYGYTF	TGTGCCAGCAGTTTATCGGGCCTTTATGGCTACACCTTC
.	few	TRBV6-5	TRBJ1-6	CASSSRSVSPLHF	TGTGCCAGCAGTTCTCGATCGGTTTCACCCCTCCACTTT
TRBD1	.	TRBV27	TRBJ1-1	CASSSKQGPITEAFF	TGTGCCAGCAGTTCGAAACAGGGGCCTATCACTGAAGCTTTCTTT
.	.	TRBV19	TRBJ1-2	CASRIIQETYGYTF	TGTGCCAGTAGGATAATACAGGAAACCTATGGCTACACCTTC
.	.	TRBV21-1	TRBJ2-1	CASSSAVRQGYNEQFF	TGTGCCAGCAGCAGTGCCGTGCGCCAGGGCTACAATGAGCAGTTCTTC
.	.	TRBV4-1	TRBJ2-7	CASSQGSGYEQYF	TGCGCCAGCAGCCAAGGGAGTGGTTACGAGCAGTACTTC
.	.	TRBV5-8	TRBJ1-5	CASSLWGRDNQPQHF	TGTGCCAGCAGCTTGTGGGGGAGGGACAATCAGCCCCAGCATTTT
.	.	TRBV27	TRBJ2-1	CASSLVGLHSYNEQFF	TGTGCCAGCAGTTTAGTCGGACTTCACTCCTACAATGAGCAGTTCTTC
TRBD2	.	TRBV27	TRBJ2-1	CASSGLAGSYNEQFF	TGTGCCAGCAGTGGGCTAGCGGGATCCTACAATGAGCAGTTCTTC